Listed below are T cell receptor beta chains from one sample, sequenced in a study of T cell responses to AZD1222 COVID-19 vaccine. TCRdb keeps only in-frame clones here, not all; method: immunoSEQ multiplex PCR. The repertoire holds about 150,000 clones, with roughly 90% as singletons. Source: peripheral blood, taken on day 0 of AZD1222 vaccination. These receptor sequences come from an adult in good health. Each CDR3 is given with its conserved first and last residue. Each record gives: clone size, J gene, V gene, D gene, CDR3 protein, CDR3 DNA. The D gene is left open where the match is weak. Not every row has a clone size; where given, it reads once, few, many or a size class.

abundance: -; j_gene: TRBJ1-4; v_gene: TRBV28; d_gene: -; CDR3aa: CASSLPPTGATNEKLFF; CDR3nt: TGTGCCAGCAGTTTGCCCCCGACGGGGGCAACTAATGAAAAACTGTTTTTT
abundance: -; j_gene: TRBJ1-2; v_gene: TRBV9; d_gene: TRBD1; CDR3aa: CASWDRNYGYTF; CDR3nt: TGTGCCAGCTGGGACAGGAACTATGGCTACACCTTC
abundance: -; j_gene: TRBJ1-4; v_gene: TRBV4-3; d_gene: TRBD1; CDR3aa: CASSRDRGNEKLFF; CDR3nt: TGCGCCAGCAGCCGGGACAGGGGTAATGAAAAACTGTTTTTT
abundance: -; j_gene: TRBJ2-2; v_gene: TRBV2; d_gene: TRBD2; CDR3aa: CASSLAGGRTGELFF; CDR3nt: TGTGCCAGCAGTTTAGCGGGGGGGCGTACCGGGGAGCTGTTTTTT
abundance: few; j_gene: TRBJ1-3; v_gene: TRBV9; d_gene: -; CDR3aa: CASSVNPVLRDAGNTIYF; CDR3nt: TGTGCCAGCAGCGTGAACCCGGTCCTGCGCGACGCTGGAAACACCATATATTTT
abundance: -; j_gene: TRBJ2-2; v_gene: TRBV5-1; d_gene: -; CDR3aa: CASSSQLVAGELFF; CDR3nt: TGCGCCAGCTCCAGCCAGCTGGTGGCCGGGGAGCTGTTTTTT
abundance: -; j_gene: TRBJ2-3; v_gene: TRBV7-3; d_gene: -; CDR3aa: CASSSGTAGVADTQYF; CDR3nt: TGTGCCAGCAGCTCGGGGACGGCGGGTGTCGCAGATACGCAGTATTTT
abundance: -; j_gene: TRBJ1-2; v_gene: TRBV24-1; d_gene: -; CDR3aa: CATSDLGRDYGYTF; CDR3nt: TGTGCCACCAGTGATTTAGGCAGGGACTATGGCTACACCTTC
abundance: few; j_gene: TRBJ1-5; v_gene: TRBV3-1/TRBV3-2; d_gene: -; CDR3aa: CASSQWSGSNQPQHF; CDR3nt: TGTGCCAGCAGCCAATGGTCAGGGAGCAATCAGCCCCAGCATTTT
abundance: -; j_gene: TRBJ1-1; v_gene: TRBV11-3; d_gene: TRBD1; CDR3aa: CASSPSPTDRVAFF; CDR3nt: TGTGCCAGCAGCCCTAGCCCTACCGACAGGGTGGCTTTCTTT
abundance: -; j_gene: TRBJ2-7; v_gene: TRBV30; d_gene: -; CDR3aa: CAWSKGWRYEQYF; CDR3nt: TGTGCCTGGAGTAAGGGCTGGAGGTACGAGCAGTACTTC
abundance: -; j_gene: TRBJ1-1; v_gene: TRBV5-1; d_gene: -; CDR3aa: CASSWGEANTEAFF; CDR3nt: TGCGCCAGCAGCTGGGGGGAAGCGAACACTGAAGCTTTCTTT
abundance: -; j_gene: TRBJ1-2; v_gene: TRBV28; d_gene: -; CDR3aa: CASRGPNYGYTF; CDR3nt: TGTGCCAGCAGGGGACCTAACTATGGCTACACCTTC
abundance: -; j_gene: TRBJ2-7; v_gene: TRBV5-1; d_gene: -; CDR3aa: CASSHKLGSTGEQYF; CDR3nt: TGCGCCAGCAGCCACAAACTAGGATCCACGGGCGAGCAGTACTTC
abundance: -; j_gene: TRBJ1-1; v_gene: TRBV18; d_gene: TRBD1; CDR3aa: CASSPPRSGGMNTEAFF; CDR3nt: TGTGCCAGCTCACCACCTCGCTCAGGGGGGATGAACACTGAAGCTTTCTTT
abundance: -; j_gene: TRBJ1-4; v_gene: TRBV30; d_gene: TRBD1; CDR3aa: CAWIRPGQGLRKLFF; CDR3nt: TGTGCCTGGATCCGGCCGGGACAGGGGCTTCGAAAACTGTTTTTT
abundance: -; j_gene: TRBJ1-3; v_gene: TRBV6-5; d_gene: -; CDR3aa: CASSTFSPGNTIYF; CDR3nt: TGTGCCAGCTCTACATTTTCACCTGGAAACACCATATATTTT
abundance: -; j_gene: TRBJ1-2; v_gene: TRBV7-2; d_gene: -; CDR3aa: CASSLPGDYGYTF; CDR3nt: TGTGCCAGCAGCTTACCTGGGGACTATGGCTACACCTTC
abundance: -; j_gene: TRBJ1-2; v_gene: TRBV19; d_gene: -; CDR3aa: CASSIKGQAGGLNYGYTF; CDR3nt: TGTGCCAGTAGTATAAAGGGGCAGGCGGGGGGGCTTAACTATGGCTACACCTTC
abundance: -; j_gene: TRBJ2-1; v_gene: TRBV28; d_gene: -; CDR3aa: CASTAGQIYNEQFF; CDR3nt: TGTGCCAGCACCGCGGGACAGATCTACAATGAGCAGTTCTTC
abundance: -; j_gene: TRBJ1-6; v_gene: TRBV6-5; d_gene: TRBD1; CDR3aa: CASVGQGVDSPLHF; CDR3nt: TGTGCCAGCGTGGGACAGGGCGTAGACTCACCCCTCCACTTT
abundance: -; j_gene: TRBJ2-2; v_gene: TRBV18; d_gene: -; CDR3aa: CASSPRQGGNTGELFF; CDR3nt: TGTGCCAGCTCACCGCGGCAGGGCGGGAACACCGGGGAGCTGTTTTTT
abundance: -; j_gene: TRBJ1-5; v_gene: TRBV2; d_gene: TRBD1; CDR3aa: CASHGTGGLGQPQHF; CDR3nt: TGTGCCAGCCACGGGACAGGGGGCTTGGGTCAGCCCCAGCATTTT
abundance: -; j_gene: TRBJ2-1; v_gene: TRBV4-1; d_gene: TRBD1; CDR3aa: CASSPDRGDYNEQFF; CDR3nt: TGCGCCAGCAGCCCGGACAGGGGAGACTACAATGAGCAGTTCTTC
abundance: -; j_gene: TRBJ2-1; v_gene: TRBV29-1; d_gene: TRBD1; CDR3aa: CSVGPLGQGASYNEQFF; CDR3nt: TGCAGCGTTGGTCCTCTCGGCCAGGGGGCTTCCTACAATGAGCAGTTCTTC
abundance: -; j_gene: TRBJ1-2; v_gene: TRBV7-8; d_gene: TRBD1; CDR3aa: CASSLGDRRYGYTF; CDR3nt: TGTGCCAGCAGCTTAGGGGACAGGCGGTATGGCTACACCTTC
abundance: -; j_gene: TRBJ1-2; v_gene: TRBV2; d_gene: TRBD1; CDR3aa: CASSEGQGRLGYGYTF; CDR3nt: TGTGCCAGCAGTGAAGGACAGGGGCGGTTAGGCTATGGCTACACCTTC
abundance: -; j_gene: TRBJ1-5; v_gene: TRBV21-1; d_gene: -; CDR3aa: CASSASSSPF; CDR3nt: TGTGCCAGCAGCGCTTCCTCCAGCCCTTTT
abundance: -; j_gene: TRBJ1-2; v_gene: TRBV5-4; d_gene: TRBD1; CDR3aa: CASSLTGGGNYGYTF; CDR3nt: TGTGCCAGCAGCTTGACAGGGGGCGGTAACTATGGCTACACCTTC
abundance: -; j_gene: TRBJ1-1; v_gene: TRBV5-1; d_gene: TRBD1; CDR3aa: CASSFDRDSGTEAFF; CDR3nt: TGCGCCAGCAGCTTTGACAGGGACTCGGGCACTGAAGCTTTCTTT
abundance: -; j_gene: TRBJ1-2; v_gene: TRBV5-1; d_gene: -; CDR3aa: CASSVWSTGDGYTF; CDR3nt: TGCGCCAGCAGCGTATGGAGTACGGGCGATGGCTACACCTTC
abundance: -; j_gene: TRBJ1-1; v_gene: TRBV6-5; d_gene: -; CDR3aa: CASSRLGTVAFF; CDR3nt: TGTGCCAGCAGCCGCTTGGGCACAGTTGCTTTCTTT
abundance: -; j_gene: TRBJ2-5; v_gene: TRBV7-2; d_gene: TRBD1; CDR3aa: CASSLARGLQETQYF; CDR3nt: TGTGCCAGCAGCTTAGCGAGGGGGCTCCAAGAGACCCAGTACTTC
abundance: -; j_gene: TRBJ1-1; v_gene: TRBV18; d_gene: -; CDR3aa: CASSRGTEGRWTEAFF; CDR3nt: TGTGCCAGCTCACGAGGGACGGAAGGGAGGTGGACTGAAGCTTTCTTT
abundance: -; j_gene: TRBJ1-6; v_gene: TRBV11-2; d_gene: -; CDR3aa: CASSLVVGGNSPLHF; CDR3nt: TGTGCCAGCAGCTTAGTTGTCGGGGGGAATTCACCCCTCCACTTT
abundance: -; j_gene: TRBJ1-4; v_gene: TRBV7-2; d_gene: -; CDR3aa: CASSSPWGEKLFF; CDR3nt: TGTGCCAGCAGCTCCCCCTGGGGTGAAAAACTGTTTTTT
abundance: -; j_gene: TRBJ2-1; v_gene: TRBV28; d_gene: TRBD2; CDR3aa: CASRLRVAGDNEQFF; CDR3nt: TGTGCCAGCAGGCTCAGGGTCGCGGGGGACAATGAGCAGTTCTTC
abundance: -; j_gene: TRBJ1-6; v_gene: TRBV27; d_gene: -; CDR3aa: CASSLAGMERLLHF; CDR3nt: TGTGCCAGCAGTTTAGCTGGGATGGAGAGGCTCCTCCACTTT
abundance: -; j_gene: TRBJ2-3; v_gene: TRBV27; d_gene: TRBD1; CDR3aa: CASRRRQGATDTQYF; CDR3nt: TGTGCCAGCAGGCGCCGACAGGGGGCAACAGATACGCAGTATTTT
abundance: -; j_gene: TRBJ1-2; v_gene: TRBV19; d_gene: TRBD1; CDR3aa: CASLDRRAHPYGYTF; CDR3nt: TGTGCCAGTTTGGACAGGCGGGCCCACCCCTATGGCTACACCTTC
abundance: -; j_gene: TRBJ1-5; v_gene: TRBV7-9; d_gene: -; CDR3aa: CASSLGGMHQPQHF; CDR3nt: TGTGCCAGCAGCTTGGGGGGGATGCATCAGCCCCAGCATTTT
abundance: -; j_gene: TRBJ1-2; v_gene: TRBV6-1; d_gene: -; CDR3aa: CASSETGGYGYTF; CDR3nt: TGTGCCAGCAGTGAAACGGGAGGCTATGGCTACACCTTC
abundance: -; j_gene: TRBJ1-1; v_gene: TRBV27; d_gene: -; CDR3aa: CASSLGVRGTEAFF; CDR3nt: TGTGCCAGCAGTCTGGGGGTGAGAGGAACTGAAGCTTTCTTT
abundance: -; j_gene: TRBJ1-2; v_gene: TRBV29-1; d_gene: -; CDR3aa: CSVRPGAANYGYTF; CDR3nt: TGCAGCGTCAGACCGGGGGCAGCAAACTATGGCTACACCTTC
abundance: -; j_gene: TRBJ1-5; v_gene: TRBV5-1; d_gene: -; CDR3aa: CASSPVFGQPQHF; CDR3nt: TGCGCCAGCAGTCCGGTCTTCGGTCAGCCCCAGCATTTT
abundance: -; j_gene: TRBJ2-2; v_gene: TRBV19; d_gene: TRBD1; CDR3aa: CASRTGATGELFF; CDR3nt: TGTGCCAGTAGGACAGGGGCCACCGGGGAGCTGTTTTTT
abundance: once; j_gene: TRBJ1-2; v_gene: TRBV11-2; d_gene: -; CDR3aa: CASSSLGGGLDYGYTF; CDR3nt: TGTGCCAGCAGCTCTCTGGGGGGAGGCTTAGACTATGGCTACACCTTC
abundance: once; j_gene: TRBJ2-7; v_gene: TRBV3-1/TRBV3-2; d_gene: TRBD1; CDR3aa: CASSHSGTEYEQYF; CDR3nt: TGTGCCAGCAGCCATTCCGGGACAGAGTACGAGCAGTACTTC
abundance: -; j_gene: TRBJ2-5; v_gene: TRBV6-5; d_gene: TRBD1; CDR3aa: CASKTGGQGGETQYF; CDR3nt: TGTGCCAGCAAAACGGGTGGACAGGGGGGGGAGACCCAGTACTTC
abundance: few; j_gene: TRBJ1-3; v_gene: TRBV5-4; d_gene: -; CDR3aa: CASTWGPSSGNTIYF; CDR3nt: TGTGCCAGCACCTGGGGACCGAGCTCTGGAAACACCATATATTTT